Below, 21 T cell receptor beta chains from the same sample are listed, as sequenced in a study of T cells in Graves' hyperthyroidism and ophthalmopathy. Using RNA transcripts as the source, TCR beta CDR3 regions were amplified. First-round RT-PCR targeting the TCR CDR3 was performed with the HTBI primer set. From the multiplex PCR reads, TCRdb called clonotypes with MiXCR, one entry per CDR3 protein. The profile covers 250,000 to 400,000 distinct CDR3 sequences, with 12% to 15% appearing a single time and approximately 35% taken by the ten largest. Sequenced input: blood. Source of these receptors: a woman in her thirties or forties with Graves' ophthalmopathy.

This rearrangement joins TRBV5-8 to TRBJ1-6; TRBD1 might be the D (5 bases). The germline V gene encodes CDR1 SGHTS and CDR2 YDEGEE. This CDR3 contains 17 residues. V lost 0 bases and J 2 bases, leaving 12 bases between the germline ends. As DNA, the CDR3 is TGTGCCAGCAGCTTGGATACAGCGGGACCCTATAATTCACCCCTCCACTTT. Its translation: CASSLDTAGPYNSPLHF.

This clonotype was picked up many times. The rearrangement joins TRBV2 to TRBJ1-5; no firm D call. The CDR3 is 15 amino acids. The germline CDR1 and CDR2 sequences are SNHLY and FYNNEI. Trimming shortened V by 5 bases and J by 2 bases, and 13 bases separated the two germline ends. The CDR3 here is CASSSYLYGNQPQHF. The DNA of the CDR3 is TGTGCCAGCAGTTCGTACCTCTATGGCAATCAGCCCCAGCATTTT.

This clonotype has ten or more counts. J is TRBJ2-1 and V is TRBV7-6, with 9 positions matching TRBD1. CDR1 is SGHVS and CDR2 is FNYEAQ in the germline V gene. J gave up 7 bases and V 2 bases, and 6 bases lay outside the gene matches. The CDR3 totals 15 residues. The CDR3 DNA follows: TGTGCCAGCAGCTTACAACAGGGGGCGAGGAATGAGCAGTTCTTC. It specifies CASSLQQGARNEQFF.

This clonotype was recorded a few times. This chain links TRBV28 with TRBJ1-5; 11 bases fit TRBD1. Germline loops: CDR1 MDHEN, CDR2 SYDVKM. CDR3 length: 16 amino acids. V lost 3 bases to trimming and J lost 6 bases; unmatched junction nucleotides: 7. The CDR3 DNA sequence: TGTGCCAGCAGTTTCTCCCCTGGGACAGGGGGTCAGCCCCAGCATTTT. It specifies CASSFSPGTGGQPQHF.

This clonotype has a handful of counts. The genes are TRBV3-1 and TRBJ2-2; 9 positions match TRBD1. The CDR3 consists of 17 residues. Trimming removed 4 bases from V and 1 base from J; junction bases left unmatched: 7. The germline CDR1 and CDR2 sequences are LGHDT and YNNKEL (reference sequence). CDR3 coding DNA: TGTGCCAGCAGCCCCCTACCGGGACAGGGGAACACCGGGGAGCTGTTTTTT. It codes for CASSPLPGQGNTGELFF.

The rearrangement joins TRBV18 to TRBJ2-1; D uncertain. The CDR3 runs 16 residues. Trimming cost V 0 bases and J 7 bases, with 16 bases left between them. Germline V lookup: CDR1 KGHSH, CDR2 LQKENI. The chain's CDR3 is CASSPPLNSAWNEQFF. CDR3 nucleotides: TGTGCCAGCTCACCACCCTTAAATTCCGCTTGGAATGAGCAGTTCTTC.

This clonotype was seen many times. The gene calls are TRBV6-5 and TRBJ1-2; D not resolved. The CDR3 is made up of 12 amino acids. The V gene's germline CDR1 is MNHEY and CDR2 SVGAGI. The V end was cut by 2 bases, the J end by 13 bases, with 14 bases between. The CDR3 sequence: CASSYVESSLTF. Here the CDR3 DNA reads TGTGCCAGCAGTTACGTGGAGAGCTCCCTCACCTTC.

This sequence joins TRBV7-9 and TRBJ2-3; no clear D. Trimming took 11 bases from V and 6 from J, leaving 12 bases between them. This CDR3 is built from 11 residues. The germline V gene encodes CDR1 SEHNR and CDR2 FQNEAQ (reference sequence). CDR3 DNA: TGTGCCGCCAACTCCGGGGATACGCAGTATTTT. The encoded protein is CAANSGDTQYF.

With respect to this clonotype: A much larger clonotype is one base distant, so this may be a read error. The rearrangement links TRBV6-2 or TRBV6-3 to TRBJ1-1, with D perhaps matching TRBD1 (5 bases). The V end was cut by 10 bases, the J end by 0 bases, with 15 bases between. Per the germline V gene, CDR1 is MNHEY and CDR2 is SVGEGT. This CDR3 contains 14 residues. The CDR3 region is CATIRQIMNTEAFF. CDR3 coding DNA: TGTGCCACAATCAGACAGATCATGAACACTGAAGCTTTCTTT.

This clonotype was observed many times. The J gene is TRBJ1-5, the V gene TRBV2; 11 nucleotides match TRBD1. J was trimmed by 3 bases and V by 6 bases; bases with no gene match: 7. The germline gives CDR1 SNHLY, CDR2 FYNNEI. The CDR3 consists of 16 residues. The DNA of the CDR3 is TGTGCCAGCAGAGAGGGACAGGGGGACCCCAATCAGCCCCAGCATTTT. This gives the protein CASREGQGDPNQPQHF.

This clonotype was counted a few times. The rearrangement joins TRBV6-2 or TRBV6-3 to TRBJ1-4; the match to TRBD1 covers 11 bases. The V segment lost 10 bases and the J segment 11 bases; nucleotides outside the gene matches: 6. Germline V gene lookup returns CDR1 MNHEY and CDR2 SVGEGT. The CDR3 runs to 12 residues. As DNA, the CDR3 is TGTGCCATCGGACAGGGGGCGAGGAAACTGTTTTTT. It encodes CAIGQGARKLFF.

The genes are TRBV2 and TRBJ2-3, with D possibly being TRBD1 (5 bases). Judging by the DNA end, TRBJ1-5 fits better; the J call may be wrong. Germline values: CDR1 SNHLY, CDR2 FYNNEI. The CDR3 runs 13 residues. CDR3 sequence (DNA): TGTGCCAGCAGACGGGACTACTCGGATACGCAGCATTTT. As protein: CASRRDYSDTQHF.

Ten or more counts support this clonotype. CDR3 sequence reads: CASSSRLRELFF. DNA of the CDR3: TGTGCCAGCAGCTCTCGCCTTCGGGAGCTGTTTTTT. The chain is built from TRBV7-9 and TRBJ2-2; D not certain. Per germline, CDR1 SEHNR and CDR2 FQNEAQ (reference sequence). Deletions cut 4 bases from V and 9 bases from J, with 9 bases between. CDR3 length: 12 residues. The full variable domain, completed using reference TRBV7-9 and TRBJ2-2, is DTGVSQNPRHKITKRGQNVTFRCDPISEHNRLYWYRQTLGQGPEFLTYFQNEAQLEKSRLLSDRFSAERPKGSFSTLEIQRTEQGDSAMYLCASSSRLRELFFGEGSRLTVL.

This clonotype has a count of ten or more. J is TRBJ1-1 and V is TRBV7-9; 8 nucleotides agree with TRBD1. Germline-derived CDR1 and CDR2 are SEHNR and FQNEAQ (reference sequence). With V trimmed by 5 bases and J by 7 bases, 9 bases remained unmatched. The CDR3 has 14 residues. CDR3 sequence reads: CASSLDRAVREAFF. In nucleotides, the CDR3 is TGTGCCAGCAGCCTGGACAGGGCCGTCCGTGAAGCTTTCTTT.

This clonotype has a count of ten or more. This rearrangement joins TRBV29-1 to TRBJ1-1; 11 nucleotides line up with TRBD1. CDR3 length equals 14 residues. J lost 1 base, V lost 7 bases, and 5 bases had no gene match. The germline V gene encodes CDR1 SQVTM and CDR2 ANQGSEA. CDR3 sequence (DNA): TGCAGCGCTAGGGACAGGGGGGCGAACACTGAAGCTTTCTTT. Its translation: CSARDRGANTEAFF.

This clonotype has ten or more counts. The rearrangement joins TRBV2 to TRBJ1-3; 10 bases fit TRBD1. The CDR3 consists of 16 residues. With V trimmed by 4 bases and J by 4 bases, 7 bases remained unmatched. Germline V CDR1 and CDR2: SNHLY, FYNNEI. Here the CDR3 DNA reads TGTGCCAGCAGTGTACAGACAGGGGGCGTCGGAAACACCATATATTTT. Translation gives CASSVQTGGVGNTIYF. Full variable domain (missing parts from reference TRBV2 and TRBJ1-3): EPEVTQTPSHQVTQMGQEVILRCVPISNHLYFYWYRQILGQKVEFLVSFYNNEISEKSEIFDDQFSVERPDGSNFTLKIRSTKLEDSAMYFCASSVQTGGVGNTIYFGEGSWLTVV.

In this sample, this clonotype turned up a few times. The chain combines TRBV5-5 with TRBJ2-7; 7 bases align to TRBD2. Germline CDR1 SGHKS, CDR2 YYEKEE (reference sequence). The CDR3 is 16 amino acids. V shed 5 bases, J shed 2 bases, and the junction held 13 bases outside the gene matches. CDR3 coding DNA: TGTGCCAGCAGAAGCCCGTCGGCTAGCGGAACCTACGAGCAGTACTTC. Its translation: CASRSPSASGTYEQYF.

This clonotype occurred a few times. This chain joins TRBV2 and TRBJ2-1; TRBD2 agrees at 9 bases. The CDR3 length is 17 residues. Trimming removed 6 bases from V and 4 bases from J; junction bases left unmatched: 13. Germline-derived CDR1 and CDR2 are SNHLY and FYNNEI. Here the CDR3 DNA reads TGTGCCAGCAGCCGAGGAATAGCGGGAGTTAAATACAATGAGCAGTTCTTC. This translates into CASSRGIAGVKYNEQFF.

This clonotype was picked up many times. The chain recombines TRBV29-1 with TRBJ1-2; TRBD1 aligns across 10 bases. The trim removed 6 bases at V and 8 bases at J, leaving 21 bases unmatched. Germline V gene data show CDR1 as SQVTM and CDR2 as ANQGSEA. This CDR3 has 17 amino acids. The CDR3 protein is CSVKIGTGAQVGVGYTF. CDR3 in DNA: TGCAGCGTCAAAATAGGGACAGGGGCCCAAGTTGGAGTCGGCTACACCTTC.

This clonotype was seen ten or more times. V gene TRBV12-3 or TRBV12-4 combines with J gene TRBJ1-6; D gene uncertain. With 5 bases removed from V and 14 bases from J, the gap between germline ends came to 13 bases. This CDR3 has 12 amino acids. The CDR3 sequence: CASSEGRRALHF. In DNA, the CDR3 is TGTGCCAGCAGTGAGGGCCGTAGGGCCCTCCACTTT.

The table lists this clonotype with a few counts. The chain employs TRBV14 and TRBJ2-5; no definite D call. Germline V gene data show CDR1 as SGHDN and CDR2 as FVKESK. The V and J ends lost 4 bases and 5 bases respectively, with 14 bases between them. The CDR3 sequence is 14 residues long. CDR3 protein: CASSPTGRPETQYF. CDR3 nucleotide sequence: TGTGCCAGCAGCCCCACCGGACGCCCGGAGACCCAGTACTTC.